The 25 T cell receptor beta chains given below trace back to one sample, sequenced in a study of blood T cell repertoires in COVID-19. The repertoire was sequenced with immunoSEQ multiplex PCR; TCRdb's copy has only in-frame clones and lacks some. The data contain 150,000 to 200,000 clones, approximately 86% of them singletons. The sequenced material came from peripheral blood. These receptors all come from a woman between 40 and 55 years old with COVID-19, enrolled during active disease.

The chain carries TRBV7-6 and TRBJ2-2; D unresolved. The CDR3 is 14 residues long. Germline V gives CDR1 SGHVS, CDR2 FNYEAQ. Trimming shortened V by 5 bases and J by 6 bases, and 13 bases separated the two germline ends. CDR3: CASSPVPGPGELFF. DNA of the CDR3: TGTGCCAGCAGCCCGGTGCCTGGTCCCGGGGAGCTGTTTTTT.

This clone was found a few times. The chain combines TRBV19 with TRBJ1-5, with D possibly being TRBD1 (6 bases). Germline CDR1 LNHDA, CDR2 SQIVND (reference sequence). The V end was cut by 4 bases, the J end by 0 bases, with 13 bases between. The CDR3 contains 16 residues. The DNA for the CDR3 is TGTGCCAGTAGTACCCAGGGGTCCATTAGCAATCAGCCCCAGCATTTT. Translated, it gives CASSTQGSISNQPQHF.

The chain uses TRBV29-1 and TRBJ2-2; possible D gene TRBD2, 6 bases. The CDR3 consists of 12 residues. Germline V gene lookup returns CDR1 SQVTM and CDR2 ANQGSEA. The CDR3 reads CSASGDTWELFF. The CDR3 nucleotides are TGCTCAGCTTCGGGGGATACCTGGGAGCTGTTTTTT.

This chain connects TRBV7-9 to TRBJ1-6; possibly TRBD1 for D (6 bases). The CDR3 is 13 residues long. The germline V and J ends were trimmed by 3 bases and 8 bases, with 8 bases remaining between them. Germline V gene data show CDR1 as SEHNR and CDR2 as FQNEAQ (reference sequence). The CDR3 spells CASSFRTDSPLHF. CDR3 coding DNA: TGTGCCAGCAGCTTCCGGACAGATTCACCCCTCCACTTT. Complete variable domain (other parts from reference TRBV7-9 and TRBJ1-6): DTGVSQNPRHKITKRGQNVTFRCDPISEHNRLYWYRQTLGQGPEFLTYFQNEAQLEKSRLLSDRFSAERPKGSFSTLEIQRTEQGDSAMYLCASSFRTDSPLHFGNGTRLTVT.

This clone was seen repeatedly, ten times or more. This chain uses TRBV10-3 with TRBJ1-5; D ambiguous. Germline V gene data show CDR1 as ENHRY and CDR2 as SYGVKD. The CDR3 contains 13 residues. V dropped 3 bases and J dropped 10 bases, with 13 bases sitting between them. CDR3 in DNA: TGTGCCATCAGTGACCCCAGGCCTCACCCCCAGCATTTT. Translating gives CAISDPRPHPQHF.

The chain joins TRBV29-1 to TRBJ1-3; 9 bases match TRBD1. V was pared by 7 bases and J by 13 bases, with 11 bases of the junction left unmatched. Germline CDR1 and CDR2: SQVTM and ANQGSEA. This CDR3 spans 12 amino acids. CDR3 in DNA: TGCAGCGGGAACTGGGGACAGGGTCGAATATATTTT. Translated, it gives CSGNWGQGRIYF.

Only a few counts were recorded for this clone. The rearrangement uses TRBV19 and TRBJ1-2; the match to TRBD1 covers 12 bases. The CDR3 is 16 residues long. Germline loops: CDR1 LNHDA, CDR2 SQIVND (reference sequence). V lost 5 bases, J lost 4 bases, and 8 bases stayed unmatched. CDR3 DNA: TGTGCCAGTAGTGACTCGGGGACAGGGGGCGCCTATGGCTACACCTTC. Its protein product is CASSDSGTGGAYGYTF.

The CDR3 loop reads CASSQDLASGVSYNEQFF. In nucleotides, the CDR3 is TGTGCCAGCAGCCAAGATCTGGCTAGCGGGGTCTCCTACAATGAGCAGTTCTTC. This chain uses TRBV3-1 (or the pseudogene TRBV3-2) with TRBJ2-1; TRBD2 matches at 9 bases. Germline values: CDR1 LGHDT, CDR2 YNNKEL (reference sequence). CDR3 length: 18 residues. The V segment lost 0 bases and the J segment 0 bases; nucleotides outside the gene matches: 6.

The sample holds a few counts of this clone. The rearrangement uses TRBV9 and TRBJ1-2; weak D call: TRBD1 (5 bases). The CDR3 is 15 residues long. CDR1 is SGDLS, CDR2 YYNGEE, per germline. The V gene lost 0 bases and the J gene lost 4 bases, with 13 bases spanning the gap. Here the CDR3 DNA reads TGTGCCAGCAGCGTAGCTCAGGGAATTGGCTATGGCTACACCTTC. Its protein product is CASSVAQGIGYGYTF.

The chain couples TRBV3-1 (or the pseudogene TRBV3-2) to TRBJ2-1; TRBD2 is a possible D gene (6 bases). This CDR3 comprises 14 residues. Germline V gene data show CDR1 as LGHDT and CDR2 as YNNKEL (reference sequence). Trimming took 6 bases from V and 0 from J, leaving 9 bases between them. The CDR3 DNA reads TGTGCCAGCAGACGGGGGAGCTCCTACAATGAGCAGTTCTTC. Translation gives CASRRGSSYNEQFF.

CDR3 loop: CASSLVGGPNSDEQFF. In DNA form, the CDR3 reads TGTGCCAGCAGCTTGGTGGGGGGACCGAATTCCGATGAGCAGTTCTTC. The chain carries TRBV5-4 and TRBJ2-1; D perhaps matches TRBD2 (6 bases). CDR1 and CDR2 from the germline V gene are SGHNT and YYREEE (reference sequence). The CDR3 totals 16 residues. V was clipped by 0 bases and J by 8 bases, with 18 bases between them.

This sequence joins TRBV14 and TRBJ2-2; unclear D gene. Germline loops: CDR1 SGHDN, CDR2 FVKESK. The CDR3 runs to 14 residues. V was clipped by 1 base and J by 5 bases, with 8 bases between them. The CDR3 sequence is CASSQGSRTGELFF. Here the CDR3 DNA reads TGTGCCAGCAGCCAAGGGTCTAGGACCGGGGAGCTGTTTTTT.

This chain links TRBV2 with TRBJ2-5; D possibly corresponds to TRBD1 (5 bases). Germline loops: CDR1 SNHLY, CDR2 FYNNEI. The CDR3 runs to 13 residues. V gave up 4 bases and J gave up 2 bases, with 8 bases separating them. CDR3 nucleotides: TGTGCCAGCAGTGGACAGATTCAAGAGACCCAGTACTTC. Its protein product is CASSGQIQETQYF.

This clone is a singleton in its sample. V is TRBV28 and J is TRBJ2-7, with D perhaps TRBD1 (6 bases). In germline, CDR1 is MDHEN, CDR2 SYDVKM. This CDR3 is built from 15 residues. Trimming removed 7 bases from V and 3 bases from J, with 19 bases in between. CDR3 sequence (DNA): TGTGCCAGCACAAGCCTCTGGGGACAAAACTACGAGCAGTACTTC. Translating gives CASTSLWGQNYEQYF.

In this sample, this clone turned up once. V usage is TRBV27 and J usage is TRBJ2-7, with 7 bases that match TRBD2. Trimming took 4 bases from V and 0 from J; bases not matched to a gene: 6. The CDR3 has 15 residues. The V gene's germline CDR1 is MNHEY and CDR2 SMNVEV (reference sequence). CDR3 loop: CASSYAGEFSYEQYF. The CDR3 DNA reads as TGTGCCAGCAGTTACGCGGGAGAGTTCTCCTACGAGCAGTACTTC.

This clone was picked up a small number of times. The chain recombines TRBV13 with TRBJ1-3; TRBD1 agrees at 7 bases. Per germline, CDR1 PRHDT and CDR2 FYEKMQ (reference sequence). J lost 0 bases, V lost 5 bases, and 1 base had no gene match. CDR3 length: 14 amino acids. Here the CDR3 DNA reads TGTGCCAGCAGCGACAGGGTCTCTGGAAACACCATATATTTT. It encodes CASSDRVSGNTIYF.

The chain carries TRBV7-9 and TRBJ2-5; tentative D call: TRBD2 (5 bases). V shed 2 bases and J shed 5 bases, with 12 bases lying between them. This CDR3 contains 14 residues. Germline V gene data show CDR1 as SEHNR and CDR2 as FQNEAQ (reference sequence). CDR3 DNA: TGTGCCAGCAGCTTAACCCTACGGGGTGAGACCCAGTACTTC. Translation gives CASSLTLRGETQYF.

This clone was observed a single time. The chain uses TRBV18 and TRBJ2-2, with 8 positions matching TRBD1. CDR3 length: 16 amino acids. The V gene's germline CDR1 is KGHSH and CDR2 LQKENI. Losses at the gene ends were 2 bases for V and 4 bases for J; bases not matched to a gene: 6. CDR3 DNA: TGTGCCAGCTCACCAACGGGACAGGCGGCCACCGGGGAGCTGTTTTTT. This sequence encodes CASSPTGQAATGELFF.

CDR3 amino acids: CASSASGQVDHNEQFF. In DNA form, the CDR3 reads TGTGCCAGCAGTGCCTCCGGACAAGTCGACCACAATGAGCAGTTCTTC. This rearrangement joins TRBV6-4 to TRBJ2-1; possibly TRBD1 for D (5 bases). V was pared by 4 bases and J by 5 bases, with 18 bases between. The CDR3 sequence is 16 residues long. Germline CDR1 reads MRHNA; CDR2 reads SNTAGT.

The CDR3 sequence: CAISDTLGAGGDGRRRMNTEAFF. CDR3 nucleotide sequence: TGTGCCATCAGTGATACGCTTGGTGCTGGTGGAGATGGAAGACGGAGAATGAACACTGAAGCTTTCTTT. The chain employs TRBV10-3 and TRBJ1-1; D is undetermined. The CDR3 extends over 23 amino acids. Trimming cost V 3 bases and J 0 bases, with 35 bases left between them. From germline, CDR1 is ENHRY and CDR2 SYGVKD.

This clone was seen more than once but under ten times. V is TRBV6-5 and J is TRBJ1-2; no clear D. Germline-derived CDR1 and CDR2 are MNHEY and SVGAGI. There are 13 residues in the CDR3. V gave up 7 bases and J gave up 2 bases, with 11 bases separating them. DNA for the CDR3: TGTGCCAGCATGGGAGGCGGGAACTATGGCTACACCTTC. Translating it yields CASMGGGNYGYTF.

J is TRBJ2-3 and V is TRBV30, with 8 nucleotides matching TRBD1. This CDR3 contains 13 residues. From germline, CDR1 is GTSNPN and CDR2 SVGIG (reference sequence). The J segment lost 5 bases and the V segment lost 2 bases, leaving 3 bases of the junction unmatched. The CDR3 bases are TGTGCCTGGAGTTCTGACAGGGGAGATACGCAGTATTTT. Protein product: CAWSSDRGDTQYF.

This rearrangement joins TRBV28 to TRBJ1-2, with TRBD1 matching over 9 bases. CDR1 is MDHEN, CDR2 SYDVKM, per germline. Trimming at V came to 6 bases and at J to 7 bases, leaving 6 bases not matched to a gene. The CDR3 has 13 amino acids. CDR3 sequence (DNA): TGTGCCAGCAGCTTACAGGGGGCGGTTGGCTACACCTTC. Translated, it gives CASSLQGAVGYTF.

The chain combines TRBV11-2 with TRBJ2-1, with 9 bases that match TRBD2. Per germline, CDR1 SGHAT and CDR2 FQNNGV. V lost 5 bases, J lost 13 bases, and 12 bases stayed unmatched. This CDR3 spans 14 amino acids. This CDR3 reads CASSPEPGTSPQFF. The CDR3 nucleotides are TGTGCCAGCAGCCCGGAGCCCGGGACTAGCCCTCAGTTCTTC.

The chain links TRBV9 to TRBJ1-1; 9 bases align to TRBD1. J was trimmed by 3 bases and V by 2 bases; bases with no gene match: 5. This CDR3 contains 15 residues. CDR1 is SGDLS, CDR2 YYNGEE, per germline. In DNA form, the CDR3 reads TGTGCCAGCAGCGTTCGACAGGGGGGTTACACTGAAGCTTTCTTT. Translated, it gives CASSVRQGGYTEAFF.